This section outlines one T cell receptor (beta chain) sequence together with its context. This sample also contains other DNA sequences that code for the same CDR3. The data belong to a study of blood T cell repertoires in COVID-19. Overall study context: Samples taken during acute and convalescent COVID-19 were collected in the United States, Italy and Spain. The cDNA or gDNA used as material had been derived from T cells, B-cell-depleted T cells, or PBMCs.

V lost 2 bases to trimming and J lost 3 bases; unmatched junction nucleotides: 1. In germline, CDR1 is SGDLS, CDR2 YYNGEE. This CDR3 is built from 13 residues. Original methodology: Reference gene primer amplification gave nucleated cell count estimates. This table comes from immunoSEQ multiplex PCR, and its TCRdb copy is limited to in-frame clones, with some not included. The V and J calls and the clone size are those of that table, but D and trimming were determined from the DNA. The sample comprises 150,000 to 200,000 clones, roughly 85% of which are singletons, and 8% to 10% rests with the top ten.

This sequence joins TRBV9 and TRBJ1-2, with 7 bases identical to TRBD1. The receptor comes from a man aged 55 to 69 with acute or convalescent COVID-19. Sequenced sample: peripheral blood. The DNA for the CDR3 is TGTGCCAGCAGCGTCGGACAGGACTATGGCTACACCTTC. Its protein is CASSVGQDYGYTF.